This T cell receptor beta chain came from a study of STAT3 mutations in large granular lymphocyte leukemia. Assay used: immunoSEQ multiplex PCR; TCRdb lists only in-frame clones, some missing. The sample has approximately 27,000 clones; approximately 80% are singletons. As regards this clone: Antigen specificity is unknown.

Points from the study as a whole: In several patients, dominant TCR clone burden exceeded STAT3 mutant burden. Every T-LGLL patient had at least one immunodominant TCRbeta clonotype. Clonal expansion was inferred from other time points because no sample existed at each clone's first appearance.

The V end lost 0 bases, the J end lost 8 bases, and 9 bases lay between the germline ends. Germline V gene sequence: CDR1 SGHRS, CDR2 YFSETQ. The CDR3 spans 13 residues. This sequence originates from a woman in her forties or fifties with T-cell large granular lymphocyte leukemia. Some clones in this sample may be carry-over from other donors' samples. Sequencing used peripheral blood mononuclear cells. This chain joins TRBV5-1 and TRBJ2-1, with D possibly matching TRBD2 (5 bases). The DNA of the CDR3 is TGCGCCAGCAGCTTGGCCCCAGCGGATGAGCAGTTCTTC. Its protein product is CASSLAPADEQFF.